These 3 T cell receptor beta chains came from one sample sequenced in a study of blood T cells in healthy people across ages. Through a sample-barcoded 5' primer and a J-beta primer mix, a second PCR was run for about 6 to 11 cycles. TCRdb analysed the 5' RACE reads with MiXCR anew, one entry per CDR3 protein. The sample lists around 800,000 distinct CDR3 sequences, roughly 50% occurring once. Sequences were obtained from blood. These receptors were obtained from an elderly man in good health.

The rearrangement joins TRBV18 to TRBJ2-7; D not resolved. The V gene lost 10 bases and the J gene lost 7 bases, with 23 bases spanning the gap. The germline gives CDR1 KGHSH, CDR2 LQKENI. The CDR3 extends over 14 amino acids. The CDR3 DNA reads as TGTGCCAACTCGAACTCGGCCCTCATGAATGAGCAGTACTTC. Its translation is CANSNSALMNEQYF.

This chain uses TRBV27 with TRBJ2-7; tentative D call: TRBD2 (6 bases). The CDR3 has 13 residues. The V and J ends lost 3 bases and 3 bases respectively, with 9 bases between them. Per germline, CDR1 MNHEY and CDR2 SMNVEV (reference sequence). In DNA form, the CDR3 reads TGTGCCAGCAGTTTCGGGACTTTCTACGAGCAGTACTTC. As protein: CASSFGTFYEQYF.

J is TRBJ2-7 and V is TRBV28; no definite D call. Germline CDR1 MDHEN, CDR2 SYDVKM. V was cut by 2 bases and J by 11 bases, with 10 bases left in between. The CDR3 spans 11 residues. The CDR3 DNA sequence: TGTGCCAGCAGTTTAGAGACAAGGAAGTACTTC. Its protein product is CASSLETRKYF.